Sequencing of this TCR beta chain was carried out in a study of blood T cells in healthy people across ages. Study results and caveats: PBMCs left unsorted prevented a conclusive naive versus antigen-experienced comparison. In long-lived donors, naive CD4+ cell counts and diversity exceeded those of aged donors.

With respect to this clonotype: Its antigen is as yet unknown.

A sample-barcoded 5' primer and a J-beta primer mix were used in a second PCR of roughly 7 to 12 cycles. TCRdb passed the 5' RACE reads through MiXCR, listing each CDR3 protein once. The sample consists of hundreds of thousands of distinct CDR3 sequences, about 30% of them appearing once. This CDR3 is 15 amino acids long. V gave up 2 bases and J gave up 3 bases; unmatched junction bases: 5. Germline CDR1 ENHRY, CDR2 SYGVKD. The sample was blood. V usage is TRBV10-3 and J usage is TRBJ2-7, with TRBD2 matching 9 bases. The TCR was taken from a woman older than 75 in good health. The CDR3 sequence: CAISERLAGIYEQYF. CDR3 DNA: TGTGCCATCAGTGAGCGGCTAGCGGGAATCTACGAGCAGTACTTC.